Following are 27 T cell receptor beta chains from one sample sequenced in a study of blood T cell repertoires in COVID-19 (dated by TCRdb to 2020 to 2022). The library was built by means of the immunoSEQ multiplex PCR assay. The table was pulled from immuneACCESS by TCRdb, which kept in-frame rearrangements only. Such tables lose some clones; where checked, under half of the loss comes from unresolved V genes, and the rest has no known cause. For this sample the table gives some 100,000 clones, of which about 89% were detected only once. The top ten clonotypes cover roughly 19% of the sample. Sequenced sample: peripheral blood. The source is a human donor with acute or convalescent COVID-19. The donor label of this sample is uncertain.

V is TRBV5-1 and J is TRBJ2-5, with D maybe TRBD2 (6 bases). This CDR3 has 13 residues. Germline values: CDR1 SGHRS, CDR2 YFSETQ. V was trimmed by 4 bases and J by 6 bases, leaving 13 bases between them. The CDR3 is CASSREQGKTQYF. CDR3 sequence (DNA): TGCGCCAGCAGCCGGGAGCAGGGAAAGACCCAGTACTTC.

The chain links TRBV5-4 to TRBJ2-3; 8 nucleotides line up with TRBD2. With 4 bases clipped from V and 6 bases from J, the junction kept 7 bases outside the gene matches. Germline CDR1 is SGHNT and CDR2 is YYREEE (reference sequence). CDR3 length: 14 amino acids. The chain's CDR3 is CASSIRGGRDTQYF. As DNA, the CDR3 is TGTGCCAGCAGCATCCGGGGGGGCAGGGATACGCAGTATTTT. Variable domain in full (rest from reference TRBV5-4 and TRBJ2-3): ETGVTQSPTHLIKTRGQQVTLRCSSQSGHNTVSWYQQALGQGPQFIFQYYREEENGRGNFPPRFSGLQFPNYSSELNVNALELDDSALYLCASSIRGGRDTQYFGPGTRLTVL.

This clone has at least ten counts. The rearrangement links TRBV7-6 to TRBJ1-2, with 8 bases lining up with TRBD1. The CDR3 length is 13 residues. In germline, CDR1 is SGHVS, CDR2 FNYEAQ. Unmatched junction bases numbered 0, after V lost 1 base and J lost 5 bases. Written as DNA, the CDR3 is TGTGCCAGCAGCTTAGGGACAGGGTATGGCTACACCTTC. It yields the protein CASSLGTGYGYTF.

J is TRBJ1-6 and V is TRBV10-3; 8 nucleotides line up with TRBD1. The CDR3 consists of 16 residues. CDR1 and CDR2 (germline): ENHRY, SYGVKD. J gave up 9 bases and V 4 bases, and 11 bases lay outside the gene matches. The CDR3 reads CAISAASGQAGSPLHF. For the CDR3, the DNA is TGTGCCATCAGTGCCGCATCGGGACAGGCCGGTTCACCCCTCCACTTT.

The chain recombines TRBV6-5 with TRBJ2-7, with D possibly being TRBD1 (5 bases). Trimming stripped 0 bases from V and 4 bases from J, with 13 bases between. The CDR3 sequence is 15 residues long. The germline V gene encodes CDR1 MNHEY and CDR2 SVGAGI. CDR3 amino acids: CASSYSTQGAYEQYF. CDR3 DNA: TGTGCCAGCAGTTACTCGACCCAGGGTGCATACGAGCAGTACTTC.

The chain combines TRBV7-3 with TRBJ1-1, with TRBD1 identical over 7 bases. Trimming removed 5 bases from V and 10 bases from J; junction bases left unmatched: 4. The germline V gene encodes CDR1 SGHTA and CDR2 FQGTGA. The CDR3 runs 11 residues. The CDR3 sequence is CASSLTGVAFF. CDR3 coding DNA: TGTGCCAGCAGCCTTACAGGGGTAGCTTTCTTT.

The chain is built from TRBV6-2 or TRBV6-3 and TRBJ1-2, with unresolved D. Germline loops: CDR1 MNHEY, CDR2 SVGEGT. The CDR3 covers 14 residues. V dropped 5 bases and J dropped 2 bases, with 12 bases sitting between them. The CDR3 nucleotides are TGTGCCAGCAGTATGAACAGCATCAACTATGGCTACACCTTC. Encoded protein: CASSMNSINYGYTF.

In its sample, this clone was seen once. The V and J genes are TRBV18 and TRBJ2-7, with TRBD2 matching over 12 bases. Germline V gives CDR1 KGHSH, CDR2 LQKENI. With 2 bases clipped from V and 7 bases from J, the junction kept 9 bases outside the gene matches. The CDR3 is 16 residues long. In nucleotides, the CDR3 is TGTGCCAGCTCACCAAGGTTTGCTAGCGGGAGGGGTGAGCAGTACTTC. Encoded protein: CASSPRFASGRGEQYF.

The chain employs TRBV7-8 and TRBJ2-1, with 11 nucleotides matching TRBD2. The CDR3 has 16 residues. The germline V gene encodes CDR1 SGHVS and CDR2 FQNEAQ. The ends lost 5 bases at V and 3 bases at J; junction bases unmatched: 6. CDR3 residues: CASSHRGLADYNEQFF. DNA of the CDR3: TGTGCCAGCAGCCATAGGGGACTAGCGGACTACAATGAGCAGTTCTTC.

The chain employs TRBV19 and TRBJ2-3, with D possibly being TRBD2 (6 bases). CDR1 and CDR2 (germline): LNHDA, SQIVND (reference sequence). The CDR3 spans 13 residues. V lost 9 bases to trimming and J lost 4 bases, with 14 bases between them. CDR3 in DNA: TGTGCCAGCCGACTCGGGGGAGCAGATACGCAGTATTTT. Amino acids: CASRLGGADTQYF. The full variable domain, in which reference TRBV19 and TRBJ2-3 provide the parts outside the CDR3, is DGGITQSPKYLFRKEGQNVTLSCEQNLNHDAMYWYRQDPGQGLRLIYYSQIVNDFQKGDIAEGYSVSREKKESFPLTVTSAQKNPTAFYLCASRLGGADTQYFGPGTRLTVL.

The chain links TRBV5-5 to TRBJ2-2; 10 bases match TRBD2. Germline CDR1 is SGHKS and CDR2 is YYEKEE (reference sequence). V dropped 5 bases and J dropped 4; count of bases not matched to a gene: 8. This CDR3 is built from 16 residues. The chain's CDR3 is CASRKGLAEITGELFF. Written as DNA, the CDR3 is TGTGCCAGCAGAAAAGGACTAGCGGAGATCACCGGGGAGCTGTTTTTT.

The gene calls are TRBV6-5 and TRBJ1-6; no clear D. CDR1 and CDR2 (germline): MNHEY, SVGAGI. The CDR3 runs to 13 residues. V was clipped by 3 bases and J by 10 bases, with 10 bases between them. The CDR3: CASSYELRSPLHF. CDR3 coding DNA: TGTGCCAGCAGTTATGAGCTTCGGTCACCCCTCCACTTT.

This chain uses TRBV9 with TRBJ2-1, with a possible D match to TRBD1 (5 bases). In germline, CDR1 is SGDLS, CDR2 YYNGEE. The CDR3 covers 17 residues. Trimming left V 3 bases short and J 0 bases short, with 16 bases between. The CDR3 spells CASSGHTQGSSYNEQFF. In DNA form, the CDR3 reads TGTGCCAGCAGCGGACACACTCAGGGTAGCTCCTACAATGAGCAGTTCTTC.

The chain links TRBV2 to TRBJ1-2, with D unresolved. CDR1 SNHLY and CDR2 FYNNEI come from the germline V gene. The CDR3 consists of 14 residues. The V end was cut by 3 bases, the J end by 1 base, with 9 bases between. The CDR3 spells CASSDGRGNYGYTF. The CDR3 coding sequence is TGTGCCAGCAGTGATGGCAGAGGTAACTATGGCTACACCTTC.

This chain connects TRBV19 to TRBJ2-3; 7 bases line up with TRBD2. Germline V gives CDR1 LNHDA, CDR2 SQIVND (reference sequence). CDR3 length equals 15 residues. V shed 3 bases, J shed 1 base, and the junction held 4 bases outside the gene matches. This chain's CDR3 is CASSIGGGGTDTQYF. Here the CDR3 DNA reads TGTGCCAGTAGTATTGGGGGGGGAGGCACAGATACGCAGTATTTT.

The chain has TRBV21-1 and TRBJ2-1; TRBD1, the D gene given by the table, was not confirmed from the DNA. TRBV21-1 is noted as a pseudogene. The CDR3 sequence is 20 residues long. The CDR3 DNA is TGTGCCAGCAGCAAATCATGCCGTCCACGGGCCAGGGTCTGCTACAATGAGCAGTTCTTC. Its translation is CASSKSCRPRARVCYNEQFF.

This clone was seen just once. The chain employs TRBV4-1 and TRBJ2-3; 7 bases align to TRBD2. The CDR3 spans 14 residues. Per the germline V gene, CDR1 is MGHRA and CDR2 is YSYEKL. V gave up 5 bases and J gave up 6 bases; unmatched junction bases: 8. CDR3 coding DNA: TGCGCCAGCAGCTTTGCGGGGGAGGTTGATACGCAGTATTTT. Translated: CASSFAGEVDTQYF.

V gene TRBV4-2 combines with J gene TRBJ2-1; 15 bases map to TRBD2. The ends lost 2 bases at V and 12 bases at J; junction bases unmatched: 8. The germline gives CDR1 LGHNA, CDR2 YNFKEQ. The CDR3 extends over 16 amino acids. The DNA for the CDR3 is TGTGCCAGCAGCCAACCGGGACTAGCGGGAGGATTTGGGCAGTTCTTC. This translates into CASSQPGLAGGFGQFF.

CDR3 residues: CASSLRTSGRSEQFF. The CDR3 DNA reads as TGTGCCAGCAGTCTGAGGACTAGCGGGAGGAGTGAGCAGTTCTTC. The chain employs TRBV28 and TRBJ2-1, with TRBD2 identical over 14 bases. This CDR3 is built from 15 residues. V shed 5 bases, J shed 9 bases, and the junction held 6 bases outside the gene matches. In germline, CDR1 is MDHEN, CDR2 SYDVKM. Complete variable domain (other parts from reference TRBV28 and TRBJ2-1): DVKVTQSSRYLVKRTGEKVFLECVQDMDHENMFWYRQDPGLGLRLIYFSYDVKMKEKGDIPEGYSVSREKKERFSLILESASTNQTSMYLCASSLRTSGRSEQFFGPGTRLTVL.

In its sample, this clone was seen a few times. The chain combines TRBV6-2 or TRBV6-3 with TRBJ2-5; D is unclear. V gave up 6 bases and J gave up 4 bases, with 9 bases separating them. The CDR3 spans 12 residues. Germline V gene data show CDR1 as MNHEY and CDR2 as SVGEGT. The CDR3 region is CASSWAGETQYF. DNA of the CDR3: TGTGCCAGCAGCTGGGCCGGAGAGACCCAGTACTTC.

CDR3 residues: CSASKGLAGAHEQYF. DNA for the CDR3: TGCAGTGCTAGTAAGGGACTAGCGGGAGCCCACGAGCAGTACTTC. The J gene is TRBJ2-7, the V gene TRBV20-1, with 14 positions matching TRBD2. Looked up from germline, CDR1 is DFQATT and CDR2 is SNEGSKA (reference sequence). Trimming at V came to 3 bases and at J to 5 bases, leaving 6 bases not matched to a gene. The CDR3 has 15 amino acids.

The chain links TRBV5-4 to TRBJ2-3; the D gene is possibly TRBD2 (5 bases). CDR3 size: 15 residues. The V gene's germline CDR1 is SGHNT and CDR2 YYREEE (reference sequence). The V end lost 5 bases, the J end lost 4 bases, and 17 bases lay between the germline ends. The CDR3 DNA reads TGTGCCAGCAGGTTTTCAGGAGGAGGCGCAGATACGCAGTATTTT. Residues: CASRFSGGGADTQYF.

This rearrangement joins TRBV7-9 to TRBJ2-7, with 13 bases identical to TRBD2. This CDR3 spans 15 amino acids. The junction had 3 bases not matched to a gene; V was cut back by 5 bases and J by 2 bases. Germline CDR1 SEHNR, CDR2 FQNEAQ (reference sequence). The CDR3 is CASSPGTSGAYEQYF. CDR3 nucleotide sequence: TGTGCCAGCAGCCCCGGGACTAGCGGGGCCTACGAGCAGTACTTC.

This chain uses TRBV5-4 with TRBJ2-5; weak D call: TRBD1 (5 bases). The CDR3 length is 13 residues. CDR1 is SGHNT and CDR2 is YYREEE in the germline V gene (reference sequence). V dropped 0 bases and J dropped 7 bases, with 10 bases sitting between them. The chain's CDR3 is CASSLEGIATQYF. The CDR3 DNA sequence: TGTGCCAGCAGCTTGGAGGGGATAGCGACCCAGTACTTC.

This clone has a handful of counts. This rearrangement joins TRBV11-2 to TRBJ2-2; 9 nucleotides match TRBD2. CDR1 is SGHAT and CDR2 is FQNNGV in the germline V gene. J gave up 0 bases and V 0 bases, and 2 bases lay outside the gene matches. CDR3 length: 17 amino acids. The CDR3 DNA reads TGTGCCAGCAGCTTAGATCGACTAGCGGCGAACACCGGGGAGCTGTTTTTT. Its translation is CASSLDRLAANTGELFF.

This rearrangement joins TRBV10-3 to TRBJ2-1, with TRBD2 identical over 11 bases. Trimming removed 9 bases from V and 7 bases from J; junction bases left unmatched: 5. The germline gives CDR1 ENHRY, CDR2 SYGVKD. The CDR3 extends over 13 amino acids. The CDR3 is CAILAGGINEQFF. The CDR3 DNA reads TGTGCCATTCTAGCGGGAGGCATTAATGAGCAGTTCTTC.

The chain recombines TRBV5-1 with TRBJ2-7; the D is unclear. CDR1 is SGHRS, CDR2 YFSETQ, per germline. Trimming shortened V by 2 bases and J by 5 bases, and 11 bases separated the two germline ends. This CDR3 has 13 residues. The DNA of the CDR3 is TGCGCCAGCAGCTTCATGCCCCAGGACGAGCAGTACTTC. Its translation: CASSFMPQDEQYF.